These 11 T cell receptor beta chains were all obtained from the same sample, sequenced in a study of T cells in Graves' hyperthyroidism and ophthalmopathy. Amplification yielded TCR beta CDR3 regions, with RNA transcripts as the source. In the first-round RT-PCR of the TCR CDR3, the HTBI primer set was used. TCRdb redid the calling of the multiplex PCR reads with MiXCR, one entry per CDR3 protein. The table includes some 360,000 distinct CDR3 sequences, over 11% detected once. The specimen was blood. The origin of the receptors is a woman aged 60 to 75 with Graves' hyperthyroidism.

The genes are TRBV2 and TRBJ1-5; TRBD1 matches 7 bases. Germline trimming cut 6 bases from V and 2 bases from J; bases unmatched to any gene: 4. The germline V gene encodes CDR1 SNHLY and CDR2 FYNNEI. The CDR3 runs 14 residues. In nucleotides, the CDR3 is TGTGCCAGCAGGTTGACAGGGCGCAATCAGCCCCAGCATTTT. Translated: CASRLTGRNQPQHF.

In this sample, this clonotype turned up a few times. V gene TRBV20-1 combines with J gene TRBJ2-5, with D uncertain. CDR3 size: 12 residues. Trimming cost V 6 bases and J 4 bases, with 12 bases left between them. From germline, CDR1 is DFQATT and CDR2 SNEGSKA (reference sequence). The CDR3 region is CSAKGVGETQYF. CDR3 bases: TGCAGTGCCAAGGGCGTGGGAGAGACCCAGTACTTC.

The V and J genes are TRBV15 and TRBJ2-3; 9 positions agree with TRBD2. The CDR3 has 12 amino acids. Unmatched junction bases numbered 5, after V lost 4 bases and J lost 12 bases. CDR1 and CDR2 (germline): LNHNV, YYDKDF (reference sequence). CDR3 DNA: TGTGCCACCAGCATAAGCGGGGGGTCCCAGTATTTT. Amino acid sequence: CATSISGGSQYF.

This clonotype was seen at least ten times. This sequence joins TRBV7-3 and TRBJ2-2; 9 nucleotides align to TRBD2. Trimming cost V 4 bases and J 6 bases; bases outside gene matches: 6. Looked up from germline, CDR1 is SGHTA and CDR2 is FQGTGA. This CDR3 region has 15 residues. In DNA, the CDR3 is TGTGCCAGCAGCTCTGCAGCGGGAGGTCCCGGGGAGCTGTTTTTT. Its translation is CASSSAAGGPGELFF.

This clonotype was observed many times. The junction departs from the called germline gene at one end, perhaps through a read error. The J gene is TRBJ1-1, the V gene TRBV11-3, with a possible D match to TRBD1 (5 bases). The CDR3 length is 13 residues. CDR1 and CDR2 from the germline V gene are SGHNT and YENEEA. The CDR3 sequence is CASSMGENPEAFF. The CDR3 DNA reads as TGTGCCAGCAGCATGGGGGAGAACCCTGAAGCTTTCTTT.

This clonotype was seen repeatedly, ten times or more. The chain joins TRBV11-1 to TRBJ2-7; D is possibly TRBD1 (5 bases). There are 14 residues in the CDR3. Germline V lookup: CDR1 SGHAT, CDR2 FQDESV (reference sequence). Trimming removed 2 bases at V and 4 bases at J, with 12 bases between. CDR3 residues: CASSLTGVEYEQYF. DNA for the CDR3: TGTGCCAGCAGCTTAACAGGAGTGGAGTACGAGCAGTACTTC.

This clonotype was picked up many times. This chain connects TRBV11-3 to TRBJ2-2; 14 nucleotides agree with TRBD2. The germline V gene has CDR1 SGHNT and CDR2 YENEEA. The junction had 13 bases not matched to a gene; V was cut back by 4 bases and J by 6 bases. This CDR3 has 19 amino acids. CDR3 sequence reads: CASSSPLGSGLAGAGELFF. The CDR3 DNA reads as TGTGCCAGCAGCTCGCCCCTAGGTTCGGGACTAGCGGGAGCCGGGGAGCTGTTTTTT.

Remarks on this clonotype: A much larger clone lies a single base off, so this may be a read error. The J gene is TRBJ1-2, the V gene TRBV30; 7 bases are a match to TRBD1. This CDR3 contains 14 residues. V shed 2 bases, J shed 2 bases, and the junction held 5 bases outside the gene matches. CDR1 GTSNPN and CDR2 SVGIG come from the germline V gene (reference sequence). This CDR3 reads CAWSQGRGNYGYTF. CDR3 DNA: TGTGCCTGGAGTCAAGGCAGGGGGAACTATGGCTACACCTTC.

This clonotype was observed at least ten times. The gene calls are TRBV5-1 and TRBJ1-4; D might be TRBD1 (5 bases). This CDR3 spans 16 amino acids. V lost 4 bases to trimming and J lost 0 bases, with 13 bases between them. Germline V gene data show CDR1 as SGHRS and CDR2 as YFSETQ. The CDR3 here is CASSRGTATTNEKLFF. As DNA, the CDR3 is TGCGCCAGCAGCAGAGGGACGGCCACAACTAATGAAAAACTGTTTTTT.

This chain joins TRBV5-1 and TRBJ2-5; D is unclear. V was cut by 4 bases and J by 8 bases, with 18 bases left in between. Germline V gene data show CDR1 as SGHRS and CDR2 as YFSETQ. This CDR3 contains 14 residues. CDR3 bases: TGCGCCAGCAGCCAACCACTGCGGAGTTTAACCCAGTACTTC. It translates to CASSQPLRSLTQYF.

This clonotype showed up many times. The chain uses TRBV5-1 and TRBJ1-1; 11 bases are a match to TRBD1. CDR1 is SGHRS, CDR2 YFSETQ, per germline. With V trimmed by 3 bases and J by 5 bases, 6 bases remained unmatched. This CDR3 has 15 amino acids. CDR3 bases: TGCGCCAGCAGCTGGACCGGGACAGGGGGAACTGAAGCTTTCTTT. This codes for CASSWTGTGGTEAFF.